The next 25 T cell receptor beta chains were all read from a single sample in a study of shared clonotypes between healthy human individuals. Using immunoSEQ multiplex PCR, the repertoire was profiled, and TCRdb retains in-frame clones only, with some absent. This repertoire shows 300,000 or so clones, 74% found once; its top ten account for 10%. Sequenced sample: memory CD4+ T cells sorted from blood. Subset defined: CD45RA-negative fraction. The receptors stem from a man aged 25-45 years in good health.

The V call is TRBV10-3, the J call TRBJ2-3, with D uncertain. From germline, CDR1 is ENHRY and CDR2 SYGVKD. CDR3 size: 12 residues. V lost 3 bases and J lost 2, with 3 bases in between. The CDR3 sequence is CAISEVTDTQYF. The DNA for the CDR3 is TGTGCCATCAGTGAAGTCACAGATACGCAGTATTTT.

This clone has more than one count but fewer than ten. CDR3: CASSPVHTGTEAFF. As DNA, the CDR3 is TGTGCCAGCAGCCCGGTACATACGGGAACTGAAGCTTTCTTT. The J gene is TRBJ1-1, the V gene TRBV7-8; D is unresolved. Germline values: CDR1 SGHVS, CDR2 FQNEAQ. Deletions cut 5 bases from V and 5 bases from J, with 15 bases between. The length of the CDR3 is 14 residues.

The genes are TRBV4-1 and TRBJ2-1; D possibly uses TRBD1 or TRBD2 (5 bases each). The CDR3 covers 13 residues. V was trimmed by 0 bases and J by 13 bases, leaving 13 bases between them. Germline CDR1 reads MGHRA; CDR2 reads YSYEKL. CDR3 in DNA: TGCGCCAGCAGCCAAGAGAGGGTGCAGGGTCAGTTCTTC. Translation: CASSQERVQGQFF.

J is TRBJ2-1 and V is TRBV7-3; 7 positions agree with TRBD2. The ends lost 5 bases at V and 2 bases at J; junction bases unmatched: 3. The germline gives CDR1 SGHTA, CDR2 FQGTGA. The CDR3 sequence is 14 residues long. The DNA for the CDR3 is TGTGCCAGCAGCCCCGGGACTACCTACAATGAGCAGTTCTTC. It codes for CASSPGTTYNEQFF.

The chain employs TRBV19 and TRBJ1-5; a weak D match, TRBD1 (5 bases). In germline, CDR1 is LNHDA, CDR2 SQIVND (reference sequence). The CDR3 has 15 amino acids. Trimming pared 7 bases from V and 0 bases from J, leaving 13 bases between. The CDR3 reads CASNTRDVSNQPQHF. The CDR3 nucleotides are TGTGCCAGTAACACTCGGGACGTTAGCAATCAGCCCCAGCATTTT. Filled out from reference TRBV19 and TRBJ1-5, the complete variable domain reads DGGITQSPKYLFRKEGQNVTLSCEQNLNHDAMYWYRQDPGQGLRLIYYSQIVNDFQKGDIAEGYSVSREKKESFPLTVTSAQKNPTAFYLCASNTRDVSNQPQHFGDGTRLSIL.

V is TRBV28 and J is TRBJ1-2; 7 bases are a match to TRBD1. Germline CDR1 is MDHEN and CDR2 is SYDVKM. V shed 10 bases, J shed 1 base, and the junction held 9 bases outside the gene matches. This CDR3 region has 14 residues. CDR3 sequence reads: CAITAGTVNYGYTF. CDR3 coding DNA: TGTGCCATTACCGCCGGGACAGTTAACTATGGCTACACCTTC.

This clone was seen a single time. The chain recombines TRBV7-2 with TRBJ2-3, with 13 bases identical to TRBD2. The germline V gene has CDR1 SGHTA and CDR2 FQGNSA. The CDR3 has 15 amino acids. V lost 6 bases, J lost 4 bases, and 4 bases stayed unmatched. Here the CDR3 DNA reads TGTGCCAGCAGTCGGACTAGCGGGAGTTCAGATACGCAGTATTTT. Its protein product is CASSRTSGSSDTQYF. Variable domain in full (rest from reference TRBV7-2 and TRBJ2-3): GAGVSQSPSNKVTEKGKDVELRCDPISGHTALYWYRQSLGQGLEFLIYFQGNSAPDKSGLPSDRFSAERTGGSVSTLTIQRTQQEDSAVYLCASSRTSGSSDTQYFGPGTRLTVL.

The rearrangement joins TRBV7-9 to TRBJ1-5; 7 bases fit TRBD1. CDR1 and CDR2 (germline): SEHNR, FQNEAQ (reference sequence). The V segment lost 5 bases and the J segment 5 bases; nucleotides outside the gene matches: 6. This CDR3 comprises 14 residues. CDR3 amino acids: CASSPTGFHQPQHF. Here the CDR3 DNA reads TGTGCCAGCAGCCCGACAGGGTTCCATCAGCCCCAGCATTTT.

V and J are TRBV10-3 and TRBJ2-2; 8 bases match TRBD2. CDR1 and CDR2 (germline): ENHRY, SYGVKD. Trimming at V came to 3 bases and at J to 4 bases, leaving 7 bases not matched to a gene. This CDR3 has 16 amino acids. The CDR3 DNA is TGTGCCATCAGTGAAAGGAGCGGGAGACCCACCGGGGAGCTGTTTTTT. Translation: CAISERSGRPTGELFF.

The chain uses TRBV14 and TRBJ2-3; TRBD2 agrees at 10 bases. V gave up 5 bases and J gave up 5 bases; unmatched junction bases: 10. Germline V gene lookup returns CDR1 SGHDN and CDR2 FVKESK. This CDR3 comprises 16 residues. CDR3 coding DNA: TGTGCCAGCAGCATTCGGACTAGCGGTCAGGTAGATACGCAGTATTTT. It yields the protein CASSIRTSGQVDTQYF.

This clone came up many times. The chain links TRBV5-4 to TRBJ2-3; TRBD2 aligns across 10 bases. Germline V gene data show CDR1 as SGHNT and CDR2 as YYREEE (reference sequence). This CDR3 comprises 16 residues. V shed 2 bases, J shed 4 bases, and the junction held 7 bases outside the gene matches. CDR3 nucleotide sequence: TGTGCCAGCAGCTTAGGTGCTAGCGGGAGTGCAGATACGCAGTATTTT. Translation: CASSLGASGSADTQYF.

A word on this clone: Other DNA sequences from this sample encode an identical CDR3 as well. V gene TRBV28 combines with J gene TRBJ1-1; D is undetermined. Trimming cost V 5 bases and J 5 bases, with 9 bases left between them. CDR1 and CDR2 (germline): MDHEN, SYDVKM. The CDR3 sequence is 12 residues long. The chain's CDR3 is CASSPLGTEAFF. Here the CDR3 DNA reads TGTGCCAGCAGTCCCCTCGGGACTGAAGCTTTCTTT.

V usage is TRBV5-1 and J usage is TRBJ2-5; weak D call: TRBD1 (6 bases). V was pared by 0 bases and J by 4 bases, with 10 bases between. Germline values: CDR1 SGHRS, CDR2 YFSETQ. The CDR3 extends over 14 amino acids. The CDR3 DNA reads TGCGCCAGCAGCTTGGTTGCAGGGGCAGAGACCCAGTACTTC. Its protein product is CASSLVAGAETQYF.

This clone was detected only a few times. The V call is TRBV7-2, the J call TRBJ2-3, with TRBD2 as a possible D gene (6 bases). Trimming left V 5 bases short and J 4 bases short, with 10 bases between. Germline V lookup: CDR1 SGHTA, CDR2 FQGNSA. This CDR3 contains 13 residues. The CDR3 DNA is TGTGCCAGCAGCGCGGGACCCCCAGATACGCAGTATTTT. As protein: CASSAGPPDTQYF. The full variable domain, rest sourced from reference TRBV7-2 and TRBJ2-3, is GAGVSQSPSNKVTEKGKDVELRCDPISGHTALYWYRQSLGQGLEFLIYFQGNSAPDKSGLPSDRFSAERTGGSVSTLTIQRTQQEDSAVYLCASSAGPPDTQYFGPGTRLTVL.

This clone was counted many times. J is TRBJ2-7 and V is TRBV6-6; 7 positions match TRBD2. The CDR3 sequence is 16 residues long. Losses at the gene ends were 2 bases for V and 5 bases for J; bases not matched to a gene: 12. The germline V gene has CDR1 MNHNY and CDR2 SVGAGI (reference sequence). CDR3 DNA: TGTGCCAGCAGTTACGGGGAGGGGCGGGCCTTTCACGAGCAGTACTTC. Translated, it gives CASSYGEGRAFHEQYF.

The rearrangement uses TRBV4-1 and TRBJ2-1; 8 bases line up with TRBD2. The CDR3 length is 13 residues. Germline V gene lookup returns CDR1 MGHRA and CDR2 YSYEKL. V was clipped by 2 bases and J by 14 bases; unmatched bases: 8. The CDR3 is CASSQSGGSPEFF. CDR3 nucleotides: TGCGCCAGCAGCCAAAGCGGGGGATCACCGGAGTTCTTC.

This clone was counted many times. The chain uses TRBV4-1 and TRBJ2-3, with D possibly matching TRBD1 (6 bases). V lost 1 base, J lost 3 bases, and 17 bases lay in between. The CDR3 runs 17 residues. Germline CDR1 MGHRA, CDR2 YSYEKL. The CDR3 is CASSQGGGRRLTDTQYF. CDR3 nucleotides: TGCGCCAGCAGCCAAGGAGGGGGAAGGAGGTTAACAGATACGCAGTATTTT.

The chain is built from TRBV5-1 and TRBJ2-7, with 12 bases aligning to TRBD2. V shed 0 bases and J 0 bases; nucleotides not matched to a gene: 1. CDR1 and CDR2 (germline): SGHRS, YFSETQ. The CDR3 has 16 amino acids. The CDR3 coding sequence is TGCGCCAGCAGCTTGGCTAGCGGGAGGGCCTCCTACGAGCAGTACTTC. Its protein product is CASSLASGRASYEQYF.

This chain connects TRBV27 to TRBJ2-6; D is uncertain. This CDR3 contains 15 residues. V was cut by 3 bases and J by 1 base, with 7 bases left in between. Germline-derived CDR1 and CDR2 are MNHEY and SMNVEV (reference sequence). The CDR3 DNA is TGTGCCAGCAGTTTTTGGTTGTCTGGGGCCAACGTCCTGACTTTC. This codes for CASSFWLSGANVLTF.

V and J are TRBV15 and TRBJ1-1; TRBD1 might be the D (6 bases). Germline CDR1 is LNHNV and CDR2 is YYDKDF (reference sequence). The V and J ends lost 4 bases and 3 bases respectively, with 15 bases between them. This CDR3 spans 15 amino acids. This CDR3 is CATSNLGYRDTEAFF. The CDR3 nucleotides are TGTGCCACCAGCAATTTGGGGTACAGGGACACTGAAGCTTTCTTT.

In this sample, this clone turned up once. This chain uses TRBV5-4 with TRBJ2-3, with 8 positions matching TRBD2. J was trimmed by 3 bases and V by 4 bases; bases with no gene match: 10. The CDR3 has 16 amino acids. Germline V gives CDR1 SGHNT, CDR2 YYREEE (reference sequence). CDR3 coding DNA: TGTGCCAGCAGCCAGCGGACTAGCCCCTTAACAGATACGCAGTATTTT. Its translation is CASSQRTSPLTDTQYF.

Comments on this clone: The same CDR3 can be traced to other DNA sequences in this sample. This chain joins TRBV6-5 and TRBJ1-5; TRBD1 might be the D (6 bases). The CDR3 is 14 residues long. Germline values: CDR1 MNHEY, CDR2 SVGAGI. Trimming removed 0 bases from V and 7 bases from J, with 10 bases in between. The CDR3 nucleotides are TGTGCCAGCAGTTACTCGAGGGGGAACCAGCCCCAGCATTTT. Protein product: CASSYSRGNQPQHF.

Written as DNA, the CDR3 is TGCGCCAGCAGACCCCTAGCGGTGAACACCGGGGAGCTGTTTTTT. Protein: CASRPLAVNTGELFF. The chain carries TRBV5-1 and TRBJ2-2; TRBD2 aligns across 7 bases. V lost 5 bases, J lost 1 base, and 5 bases stayed unmatched. Germline V gives CDR1 SGHRS, CDR2 YFSETQ. The CDR3 loop spans 15 amino acids.

The V call is TRBV5-4, the J call TRBJ2-5, with a tentative D call TRBD1 (6 bases). Trimming stripped 4 bases from V and 1 base from J, with 23 bases between. Germline assignment: CDR1 SGHNT and CDR2 YYREEE (reference sequence). This CDR3 has 18 residues. The CDR3 protein is CASSPVGRGVRPQETQYF. The CDR3 DNA reads as TGTGCCAGCAGCCCCGTGGGCAGGGGCGTGAGACCCCAAGAGACCCAGTACTTC.

Regarding this clone: Sequence at one end of the junction differs from germline and may be a read error. The rearrangement joins TRBV7-2 to TRBJ2-1, with a tentative D call TRBD2 (5 bases). The CDR3 consists of 14 residues. The germline gives CDR1 SGHTA, CDR2 FQGNSA. For the CDR3, the DNA is TGTGCCAGCACCTCCACCACGGGGATTAATGGGCAGTTCTTC. Residues: CASTSTTGINGQFF.